This T cell receptor (beta chain) stems from a study of response to subunit inactivated influenza vaccine. This clonotype has at least ten counts. Its antigen is still unknown. Looked up from germline, CDR1 is SQVTM and CDR2 is ANQGSEA. Germline trimming cut 7 bases from V and 6 bases from J; bases unmatched to any gene: 9. The CDR3 totals 12 residues. Each CDR3 protein is one row after TCRdb ran MiXCR on the RT-PCR reads. This table has approximately 160,000 distinct CDR3 sequences, about 10% appearing once. Study findings and constraints: The authors proposed limited new T cell recruitment per seasonal influenza vaccination.

This TCR came from a man between 50 and 75 years old who received an inactivated influenza vaccine. The sample in question was CD8+ T cells sorted from PBMCs, obtained less than 25 months after vaccination. The rearrangement uses TRBV29-1 and TRBJ2-7, with TRBD1 matching over 7 bases. The CDR3 loop is CSGLTGLGEQYF. CDR3 nucleotide sequence: TGCAGCGGCCTGACAGGGTTGGGCGAGCAGTACTTC.